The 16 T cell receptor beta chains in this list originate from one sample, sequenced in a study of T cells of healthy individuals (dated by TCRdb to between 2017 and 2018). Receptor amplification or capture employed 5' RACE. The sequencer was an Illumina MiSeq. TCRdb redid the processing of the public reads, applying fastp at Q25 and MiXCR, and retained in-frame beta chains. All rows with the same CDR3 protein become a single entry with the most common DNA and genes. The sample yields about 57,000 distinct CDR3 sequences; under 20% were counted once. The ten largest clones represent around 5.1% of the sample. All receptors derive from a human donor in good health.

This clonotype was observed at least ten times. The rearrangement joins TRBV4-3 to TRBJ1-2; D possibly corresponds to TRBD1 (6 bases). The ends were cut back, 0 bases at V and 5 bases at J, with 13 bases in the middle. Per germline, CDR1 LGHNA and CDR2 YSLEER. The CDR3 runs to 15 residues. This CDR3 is CASSQDGSGVYGYTF. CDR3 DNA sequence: TGCGCCAGCAGCCAAGATGGCTCAGGGGTTTATGGCTACACCTTC.

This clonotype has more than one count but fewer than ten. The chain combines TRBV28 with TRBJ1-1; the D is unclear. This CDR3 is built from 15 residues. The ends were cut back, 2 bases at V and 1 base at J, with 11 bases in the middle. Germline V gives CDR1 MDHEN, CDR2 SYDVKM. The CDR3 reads CASSLAGRTNTEAFF. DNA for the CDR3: TGTGCCAGCAGTTTAGCGGGGAGGACGAACACTGAAGCTTTCTTT.

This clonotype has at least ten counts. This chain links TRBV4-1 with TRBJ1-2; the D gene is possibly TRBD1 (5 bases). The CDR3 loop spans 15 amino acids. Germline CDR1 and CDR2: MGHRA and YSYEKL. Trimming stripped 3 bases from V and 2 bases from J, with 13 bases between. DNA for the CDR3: TGCGCCAGCAGCCACTCAGGTCGACAGAACTATGGCTACACCTTC. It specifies CASSHSGRQNYGYTF.

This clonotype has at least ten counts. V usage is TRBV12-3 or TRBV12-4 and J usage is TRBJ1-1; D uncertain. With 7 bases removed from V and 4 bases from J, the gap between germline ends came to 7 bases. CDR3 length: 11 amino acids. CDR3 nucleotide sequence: TGTGCCAGCAAAGACATCACTGAAGCTTTCTTT. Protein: CASKDITEAFF.

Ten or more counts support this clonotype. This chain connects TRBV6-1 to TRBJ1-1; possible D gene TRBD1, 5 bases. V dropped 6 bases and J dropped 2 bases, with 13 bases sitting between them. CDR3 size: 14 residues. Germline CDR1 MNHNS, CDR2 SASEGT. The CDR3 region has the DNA TGTGCCAGCAGCTTGGGGACGGTAAACACTGAAGCTTTCTTT. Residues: CASSLGTVNTEAFF.

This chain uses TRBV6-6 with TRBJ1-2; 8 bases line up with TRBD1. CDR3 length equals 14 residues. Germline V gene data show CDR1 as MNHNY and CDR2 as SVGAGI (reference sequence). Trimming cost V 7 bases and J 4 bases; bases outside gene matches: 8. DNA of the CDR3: TGTGCCAGCATTCAGGGGGCGCGTAGCTATGGCTACACCTTC. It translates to CASIQGARSYGYTF.

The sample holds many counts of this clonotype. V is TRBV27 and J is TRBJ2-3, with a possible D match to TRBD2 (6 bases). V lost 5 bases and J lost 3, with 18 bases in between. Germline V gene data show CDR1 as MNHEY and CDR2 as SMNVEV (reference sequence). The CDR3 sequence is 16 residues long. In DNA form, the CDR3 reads TGTGCCAGCAGTAGCCCTTGGGGGGTTAAGACAGATACGCAGTATTTT. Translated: CASSSPWGVKTDTQYF.

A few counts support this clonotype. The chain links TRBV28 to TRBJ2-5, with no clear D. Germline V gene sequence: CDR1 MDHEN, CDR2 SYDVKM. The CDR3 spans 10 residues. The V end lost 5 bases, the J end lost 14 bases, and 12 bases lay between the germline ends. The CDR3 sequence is CASSLGKFYF. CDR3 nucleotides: TGTGCCAGCAGTCTGGGGAAGTTTTACTTC. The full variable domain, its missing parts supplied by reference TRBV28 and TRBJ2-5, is DVKVTQSSRYLVKRTGEKVFLECVQDMDHENMFWYRQDPGLGLRLIYFSYDVKMKEKGDIPEGYSVSREKKERFSLILESASTNQTSMYLCASSLGKFYFGPGTRLLVL.

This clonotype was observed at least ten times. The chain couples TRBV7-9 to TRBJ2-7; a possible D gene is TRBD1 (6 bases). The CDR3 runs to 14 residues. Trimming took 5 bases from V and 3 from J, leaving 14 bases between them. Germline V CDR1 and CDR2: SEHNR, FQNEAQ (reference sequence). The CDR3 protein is CASSPNRVNYEQYF. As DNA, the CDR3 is TGTGCCAGCAGCCCTAACAGGGTTAACTACGAGCAGTACTTC.

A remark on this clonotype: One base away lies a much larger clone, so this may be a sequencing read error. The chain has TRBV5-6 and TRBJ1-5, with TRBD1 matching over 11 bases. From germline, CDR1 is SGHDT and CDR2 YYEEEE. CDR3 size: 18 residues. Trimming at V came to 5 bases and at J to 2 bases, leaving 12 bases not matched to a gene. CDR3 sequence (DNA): TGTGCCAGCAGTTACTCCGGGACAGGGGGATTTTGCAATCAGCCCCAGCATTTT. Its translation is CASSYSGTGGFCNQPQHF.

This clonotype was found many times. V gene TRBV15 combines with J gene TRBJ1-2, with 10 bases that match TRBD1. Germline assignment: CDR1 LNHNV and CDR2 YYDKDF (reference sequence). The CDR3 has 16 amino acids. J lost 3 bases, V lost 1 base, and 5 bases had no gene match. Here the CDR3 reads CATSRGGTGADYGYTF. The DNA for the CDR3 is TGTGCCACCAGCAGAGGAGGGACAGGGGCTGACTATGGCTACACCTTC.

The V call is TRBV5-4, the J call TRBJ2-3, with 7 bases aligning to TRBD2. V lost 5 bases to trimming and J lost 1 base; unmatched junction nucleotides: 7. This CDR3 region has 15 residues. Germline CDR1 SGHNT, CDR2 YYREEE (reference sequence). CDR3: CASSDLAEGTDTQYF. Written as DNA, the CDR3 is TGTGCCAGCAGTGACCTAGCGGAGGGCACAGATACGCAGTATTTT. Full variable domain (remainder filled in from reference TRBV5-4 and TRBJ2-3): ETGVTQSPTHLIKTRGQQVTLRCSSQSGHNTVSWYQQALGQGPQFIFQYYREEENGRGNFPPRFSGLQFPNYSSELNVNALELDDSALYLCASSDLAEGTDTQYFGPGTRLTVL.

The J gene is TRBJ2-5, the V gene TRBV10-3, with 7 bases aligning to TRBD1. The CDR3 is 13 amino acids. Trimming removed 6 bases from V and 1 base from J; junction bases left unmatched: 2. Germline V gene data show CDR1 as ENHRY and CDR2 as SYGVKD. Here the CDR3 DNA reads TGTGCCATCAGAGGGACAGTCCAAGAGACCCAGTACTTC. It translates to CAIRGTVQETQYF.

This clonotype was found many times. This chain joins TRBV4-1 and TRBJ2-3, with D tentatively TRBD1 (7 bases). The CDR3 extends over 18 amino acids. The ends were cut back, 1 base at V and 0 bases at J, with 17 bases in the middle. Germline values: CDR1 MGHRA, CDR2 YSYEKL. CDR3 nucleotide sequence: TGCGCCAGCAGCCAAGGTTCAGGGGGGAGACGTAGCACAGATACGCAGTATTTT. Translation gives CASSQGSGGRRSTDTQYF.

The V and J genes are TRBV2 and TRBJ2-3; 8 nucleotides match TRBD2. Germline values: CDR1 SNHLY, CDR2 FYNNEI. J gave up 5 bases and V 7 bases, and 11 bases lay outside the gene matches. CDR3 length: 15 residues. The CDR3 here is CASTRFTSGGDTQYF. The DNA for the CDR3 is TGTGCCAGCACTCGATTCACTAGCGGAGGAGATACGCAGTATTTT.

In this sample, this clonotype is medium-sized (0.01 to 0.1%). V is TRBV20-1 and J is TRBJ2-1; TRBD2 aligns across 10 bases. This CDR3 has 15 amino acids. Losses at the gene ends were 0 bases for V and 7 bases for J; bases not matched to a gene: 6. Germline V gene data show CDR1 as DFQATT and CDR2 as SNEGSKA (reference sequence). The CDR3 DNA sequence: TGCAGTGCTAGAGATCAGCGGGAGGGCCTGAATGAGCAGTTCTTC. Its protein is CSARDQREGLNEQFF.